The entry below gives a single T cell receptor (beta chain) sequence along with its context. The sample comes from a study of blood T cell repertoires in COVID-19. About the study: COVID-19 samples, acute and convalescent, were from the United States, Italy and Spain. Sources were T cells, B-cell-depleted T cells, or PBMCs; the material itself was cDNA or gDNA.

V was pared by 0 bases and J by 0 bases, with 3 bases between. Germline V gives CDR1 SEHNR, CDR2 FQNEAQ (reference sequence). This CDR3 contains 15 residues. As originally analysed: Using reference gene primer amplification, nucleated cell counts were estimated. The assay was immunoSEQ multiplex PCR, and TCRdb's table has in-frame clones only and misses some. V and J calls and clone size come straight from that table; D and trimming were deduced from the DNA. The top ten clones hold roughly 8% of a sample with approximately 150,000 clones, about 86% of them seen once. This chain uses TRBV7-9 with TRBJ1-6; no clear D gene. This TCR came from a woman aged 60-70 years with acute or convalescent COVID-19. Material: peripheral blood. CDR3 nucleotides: TGTGCCAGCAGCTTAGCCAGCTCCTATAATTCACCCCTCCACTTT. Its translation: CASSLASSYNSPLHF.